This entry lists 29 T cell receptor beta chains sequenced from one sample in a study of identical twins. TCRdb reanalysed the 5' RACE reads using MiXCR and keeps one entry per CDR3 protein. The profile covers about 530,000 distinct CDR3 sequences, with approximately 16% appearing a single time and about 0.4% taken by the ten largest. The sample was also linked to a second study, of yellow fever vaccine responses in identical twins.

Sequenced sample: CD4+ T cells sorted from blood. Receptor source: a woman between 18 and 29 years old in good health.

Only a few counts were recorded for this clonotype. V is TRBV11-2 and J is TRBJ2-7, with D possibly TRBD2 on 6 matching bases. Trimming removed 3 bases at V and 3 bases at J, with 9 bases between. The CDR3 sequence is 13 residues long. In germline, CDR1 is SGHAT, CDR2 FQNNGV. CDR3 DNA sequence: TGTGCCAGCAGCTTGGGGACTTACTACGAGCAGTACGTC. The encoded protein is CASSLGTYYEQYV.

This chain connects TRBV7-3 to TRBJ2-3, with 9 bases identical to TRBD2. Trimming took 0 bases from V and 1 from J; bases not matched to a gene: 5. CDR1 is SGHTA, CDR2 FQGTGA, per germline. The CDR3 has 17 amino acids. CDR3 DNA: TGTGCCAGCAGCTTAACATTTGGCGGGAGGGGCACAGATACGCAGTATTTT. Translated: CASSLTFGGRGTDTQYF.

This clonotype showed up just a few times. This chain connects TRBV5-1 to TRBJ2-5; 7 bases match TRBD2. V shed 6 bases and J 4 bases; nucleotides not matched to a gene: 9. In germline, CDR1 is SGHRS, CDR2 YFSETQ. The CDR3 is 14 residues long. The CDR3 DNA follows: TGCGCCAGCAACTCTATCAGGGAGGGAGAGACCCAGTACTTC. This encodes CASNSIREGETQYF.

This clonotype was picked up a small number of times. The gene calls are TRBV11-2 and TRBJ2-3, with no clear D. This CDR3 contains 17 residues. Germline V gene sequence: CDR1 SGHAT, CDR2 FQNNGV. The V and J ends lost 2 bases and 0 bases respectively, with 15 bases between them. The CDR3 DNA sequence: TGTGCCAGCAGCTTACCCCCGCTCGCTACCAGCACAGATACGCAGTATTTT. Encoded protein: CASSLPPLATSTDTQYF.

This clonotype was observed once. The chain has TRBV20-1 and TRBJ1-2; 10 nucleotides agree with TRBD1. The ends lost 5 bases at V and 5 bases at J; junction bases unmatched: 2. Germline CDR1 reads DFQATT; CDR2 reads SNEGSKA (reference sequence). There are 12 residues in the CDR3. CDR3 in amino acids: CSARDRGYGYTF. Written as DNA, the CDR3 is TGCAGTGCTCGGGACAGGGGTTATGGCTACACCTTC.

The CDR3, as DNA: TGTGCCAGCAGCTTGTTGCTAGCGGGCACCGGGGAGCTGTTTTTT. This encodes CASSLLLAGTGELFF. The chain combines TRBV5-8 with TRBJ2-2; 8 bases agree with TRBD2. The V and J ends lost 1 base and 4 bases, in that order; junction bases with no gene match: 3. This CDR3 spans 15 amino acids. Germline V gene lookup returns CDR1 SGHTS and CDR2 YDEGEE.

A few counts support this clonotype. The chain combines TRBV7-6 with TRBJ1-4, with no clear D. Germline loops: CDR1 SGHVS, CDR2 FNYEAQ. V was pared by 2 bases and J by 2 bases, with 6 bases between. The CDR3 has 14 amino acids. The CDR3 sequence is CASSLRVTNEKLFF. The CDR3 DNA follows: TGTGCCAGCAGCTTAAGGGTTACTAATGAAAAACTGTTTTTT.

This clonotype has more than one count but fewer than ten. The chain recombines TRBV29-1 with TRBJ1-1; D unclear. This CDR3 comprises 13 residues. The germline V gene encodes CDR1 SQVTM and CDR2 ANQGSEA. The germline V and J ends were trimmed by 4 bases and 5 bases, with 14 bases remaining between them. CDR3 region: CSVGSAGPTEAFF. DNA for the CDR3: TGCAGCGTTGGCTCGGCGGGCCCGACTGAAGCTTTCTTT.

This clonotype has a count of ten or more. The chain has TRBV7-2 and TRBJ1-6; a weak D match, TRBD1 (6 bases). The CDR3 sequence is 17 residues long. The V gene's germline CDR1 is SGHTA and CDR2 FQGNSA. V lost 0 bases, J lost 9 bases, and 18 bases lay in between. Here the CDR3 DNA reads TGTGCCAGCAGCTTAGCCCGACAGGTGATAGGTATTTCACCCCTCCACTTT. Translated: CASSLARQVIGISPLHF.

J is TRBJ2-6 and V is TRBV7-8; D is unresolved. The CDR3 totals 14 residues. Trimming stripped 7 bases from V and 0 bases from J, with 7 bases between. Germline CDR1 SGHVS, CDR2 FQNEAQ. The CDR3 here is CASKVPSGANVLTF. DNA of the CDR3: TGTGCCAGCAAAGTACCCTCTGGGGCCAACGTCCTGACTTTC.

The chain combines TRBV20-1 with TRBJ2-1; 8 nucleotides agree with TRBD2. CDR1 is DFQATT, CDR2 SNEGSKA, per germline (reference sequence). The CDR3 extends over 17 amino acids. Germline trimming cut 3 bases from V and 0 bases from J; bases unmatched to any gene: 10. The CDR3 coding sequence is TGCAGTGCTAGTTTTAGTGCGGGAGGTTCCTCCTACAATGAGCAGTTCTTC. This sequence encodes CSASFSAGGSSYNEQFF.

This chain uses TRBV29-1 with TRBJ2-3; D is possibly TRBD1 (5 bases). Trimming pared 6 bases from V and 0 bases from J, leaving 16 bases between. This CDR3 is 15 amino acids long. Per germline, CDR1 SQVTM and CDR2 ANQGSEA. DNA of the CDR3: TGCAGCGTAGACCAGGGCCCCCCGAGCACAGATACGCAGTATTTT. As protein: CSVDQGPPSTDTQYF.

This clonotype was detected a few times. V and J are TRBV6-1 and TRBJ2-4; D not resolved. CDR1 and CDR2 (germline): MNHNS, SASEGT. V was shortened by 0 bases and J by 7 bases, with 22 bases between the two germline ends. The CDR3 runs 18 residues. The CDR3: CASSEALWAQFGSNIQYF. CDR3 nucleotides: TGTGCCAGCAGTGAAGCCCTGTGGGCACAATTTGGATCCAACATTCAGTACTTC.

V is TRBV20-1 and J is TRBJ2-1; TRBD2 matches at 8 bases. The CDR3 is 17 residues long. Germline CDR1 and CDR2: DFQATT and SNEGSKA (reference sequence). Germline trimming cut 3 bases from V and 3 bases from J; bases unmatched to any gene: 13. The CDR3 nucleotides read TGCAGTGCTAGGCCCCTCGAACTCAGCGGGAGCTACAATGAGCAGTTCTTC. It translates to CSARPLELSGSYNEQFF.

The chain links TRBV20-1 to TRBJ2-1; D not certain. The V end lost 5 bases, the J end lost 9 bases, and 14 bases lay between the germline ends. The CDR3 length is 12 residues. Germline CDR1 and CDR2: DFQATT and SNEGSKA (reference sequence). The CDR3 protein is CSAHRGGGEQFF. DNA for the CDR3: TGCAGTGCTCATAGAGGTGGCGGTGAGCAGTTCTTC.

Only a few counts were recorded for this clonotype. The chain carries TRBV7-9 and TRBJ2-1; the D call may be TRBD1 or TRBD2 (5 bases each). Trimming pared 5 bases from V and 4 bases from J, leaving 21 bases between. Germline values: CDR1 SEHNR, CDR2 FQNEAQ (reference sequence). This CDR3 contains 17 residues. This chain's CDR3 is CASSTKGDLYAYNEQFF. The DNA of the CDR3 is TGTGCCAGCAGCACCAAAGGGGACCTATACGCTTACAATGAGCAGTTCTTC.

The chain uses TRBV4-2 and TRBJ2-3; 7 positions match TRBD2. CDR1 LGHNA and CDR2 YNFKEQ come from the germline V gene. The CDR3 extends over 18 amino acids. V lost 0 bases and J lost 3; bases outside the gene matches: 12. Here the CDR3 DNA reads TGTGCCAGCAGCCAAGATACCACCACGGGGGGACGGACAGATACGCAGTATTTT. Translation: CASSQDTTTGGRTDTQYF.

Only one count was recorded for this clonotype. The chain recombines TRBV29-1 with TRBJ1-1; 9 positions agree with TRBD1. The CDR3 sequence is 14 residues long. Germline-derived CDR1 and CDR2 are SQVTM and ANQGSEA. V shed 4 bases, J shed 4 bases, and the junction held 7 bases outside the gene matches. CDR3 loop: CSVVRQGVGTEAFF. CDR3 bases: TGCAGCGTTGTCAGACAGGGGGTCGGCACTGAAGCTTTCTTT.

The DNA for the CDR3 is TGTGCCATCAAAGAGCGGGAGAATTACGAGCAGTACTTC. Protein: CAIKERENYEQYF. The chain carries TRBV10-3 and TRBJ2-7; 8 nucleotides line up with TRBD2. The CDR3 is made up of 13 amino acids. V was clipped by 7 bases and J by 4 bases; unmatched bases: 6. CDR1 and CDR2 from the germline V gene are ENHRY and SYGVKD.

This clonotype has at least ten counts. The CDR3 region has the DNA TGTGCCAGCAGCCTCAAGGGGAGCGGCTACACCTTC. This sequence encodes CASSLKGSGYTF. This chain links TRBV12-3 or TRBV12-4 with TRBJ1-2, with a weak D call TRBD1 (5 bases). Between the trimmed V and J ends, which lost 6 bases and 8 bases, there was a span of 13 bases. This CDR3 contains 12 residues.

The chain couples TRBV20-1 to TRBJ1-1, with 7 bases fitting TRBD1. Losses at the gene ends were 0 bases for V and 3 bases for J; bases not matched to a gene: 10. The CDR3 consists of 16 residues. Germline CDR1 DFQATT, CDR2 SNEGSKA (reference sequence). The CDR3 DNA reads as TGCAGTGCTAGAGATCCCTCGACAGGGTATTACACTGAAGCTTTCTTT. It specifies CSARDPSTGYYTEAFF.

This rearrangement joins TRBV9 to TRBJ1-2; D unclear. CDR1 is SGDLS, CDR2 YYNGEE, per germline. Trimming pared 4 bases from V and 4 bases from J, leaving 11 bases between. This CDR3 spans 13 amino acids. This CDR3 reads CASSKPGGYGYTF. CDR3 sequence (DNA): TGTGCCAGCAGCAAGCCGGGAGGCTATGGCTACACCTTC.

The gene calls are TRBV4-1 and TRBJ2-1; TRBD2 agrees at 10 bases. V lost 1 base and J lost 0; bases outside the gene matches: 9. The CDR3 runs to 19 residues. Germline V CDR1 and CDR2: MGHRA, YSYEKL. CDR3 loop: CASSQGRGASGSSYNEQFF. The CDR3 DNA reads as TGCGCCAGCAGCCAAGGGCGGGGGGCTAGCGGGAGCTCCTACAATGAGCAGTTCTTC.

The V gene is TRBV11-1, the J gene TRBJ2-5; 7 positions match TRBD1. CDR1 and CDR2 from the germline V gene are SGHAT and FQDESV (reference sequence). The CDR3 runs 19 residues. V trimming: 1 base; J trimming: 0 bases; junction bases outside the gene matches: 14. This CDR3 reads CASSLGLNLRGPYQETQYF. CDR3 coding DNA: TGTGCCAGCAGCTTAGGGTTGAATTTGAGGGGGCCGTACCAAGAGACCCAGTACTTC.

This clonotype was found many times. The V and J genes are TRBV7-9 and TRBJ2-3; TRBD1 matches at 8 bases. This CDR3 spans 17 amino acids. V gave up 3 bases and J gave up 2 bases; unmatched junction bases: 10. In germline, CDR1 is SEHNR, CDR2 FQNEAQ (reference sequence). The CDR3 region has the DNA TGTGCCAGCAGCTTTAGGACAGGGACCACTTCCACAGATACGCAGTATTTT. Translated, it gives CASSFRTGTTSTDTQYF.

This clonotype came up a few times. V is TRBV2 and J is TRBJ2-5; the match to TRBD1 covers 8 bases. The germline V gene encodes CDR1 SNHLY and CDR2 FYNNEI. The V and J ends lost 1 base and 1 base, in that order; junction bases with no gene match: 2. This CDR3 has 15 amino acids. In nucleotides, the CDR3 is TGTGCCAGCAGTGAAGAACAGGGGGTCCAAGAGACCCAGTACTTC. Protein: CASSEEQGVQETQYF.

CDR3 DNA sequence: TGTGCCACCAGTGATAGTAGCGGGAGAGACATTCAGTACTTC. This gives the protein CATSDSSGRDIQYF. This chain uses TRBV24-1 with TRBJ2-4, with TRBD2 identical over 9 bases. The CDR3 totals 14 residues. From germline, CDR1 is KGHDR and CDR2 SFDVKD. The V and J ends lost 3 bases and 8 bases, in that order; junction bases with no gene match: 4.

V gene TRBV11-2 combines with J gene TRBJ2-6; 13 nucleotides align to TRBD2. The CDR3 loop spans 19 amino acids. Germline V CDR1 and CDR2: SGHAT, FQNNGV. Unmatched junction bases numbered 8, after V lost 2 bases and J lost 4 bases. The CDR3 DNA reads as TGTGCCAGCAGCTTACGTACTAGCGGGAGGGCCTCCGGGGCCAACGTCCTGACTTTC. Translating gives CASSLRTSGRASGANVLTF.

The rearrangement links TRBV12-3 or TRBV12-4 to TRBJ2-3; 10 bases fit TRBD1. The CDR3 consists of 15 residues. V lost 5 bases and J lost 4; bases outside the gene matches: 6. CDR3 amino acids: CASSPDRGRSDTQYF. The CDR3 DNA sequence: TGTGCCAGCAGTCCTGACAGGGGGCGGTCAGATACGCAGTATTTT.